This entry concerns a single TCR beta chain. It has no known antigen specificity. No much larger clone is present one base from it, and per-base qualities are unavailable. This sample was included in a study of PD-1 blockade in classical Hodgkin lymphoma (dated by TCRdb to about 2020). Background on the whole study: Nivolumab dosing was 3 mg/kg intravenously every 2 weeks, continuing until either disease progression or unacceptable toxicity. To define a peripheral blood immune signature of response to PD-1 blockade in classical Hodgkin lymphoma, the study combined TCR beta sequencing with CyTOF.

The Qiagen DNeasy kit was used to extract genomic DNA both from unsorted PBMCs and from the negatively selected CD4+ and CD8+ fractions. TCR beta CDR3 regions were subjected to amplification by immunoSEQ multiplex PCR with primers that anneal to V and J segments. A synthetic immune receptor repertoire was used to minimize amplification bias, and remaining bias was computationally removed after sequencing. As for the authors' bioinformatics: Custom Python scripts were used to quantify repertoire diversity as the Shannon entropy index. Unsorted, CD4+ and CD8+ repertoires were analyzed separately, except in combined analyses where CD4+ and CD8+ sequences were merged in silico. A clone was considered expanded if an increase in frequency of at least 2-fold after treatment relative to C1D1 was found, and a pseudocount of 0.5 was applied to clones undetected at baseline. Clones with 0 or 1 copy at C1D1 were classified as singleton clones, and clones with 2 or more copies were classified as non-singleton clones. Clones expanded in unsorted samples were annotated as CD4+, CD8+ or unknown by matching protein sequences in sorted samples from the same patient. Diversity changes from C1D1 to C4D1 were tested in paired samples using Wilcoxon tests. In TCRdb, the immuneACCESS table is reduced to in-frame sequences with V and J assigned. These tables do not hold every clone; where another copy was compared, an unresolved V gene accounts for under half, and the others remain unexplained. That table supplies the V and J calls and clone size; D and trimming were determined from the DNA. This sample gives 20,000 or so clones in total; roughly 73% of them show up just once. The leading ten clones occupy 24% of the sample.

CDR1 and CDR2 were assigned from the germline V gene as SGHAT and FQNNGV. Trimming takes 5 bases from V and 5 bases from J, and the germline ends sit 12 bases apart. Reading from cysteine to phenylalanine, the CDR3 counts 13 amino acids. Only the CDR3 DNA stays, 39 bases, in frame from base 1. The research as a whole found: Trial patients with a complete response had baseline diversity similar to that of newly diagnosed patients, while partial responders and progressors had significantly lower diversity. Diversity was lower in patients who began nivolumab less than 1 year after ASCT, so these patients were left out of later analyses to avoid confounding by immune reconstitution. By C4D1, a significant rise was seen in CD4+ TCR diversity but not in CD8+ TCR diversity (p=0.0027 vs p=0.16), and the rise was most apparent among complete responders (p=0.02). The study was restricted to a single clinical trial cohort, and the causes of repertoire differences, possibly disease activity or prior therapy, were left undefined. Baseline TCR diversity was reported as lower in newly diagnosed patients than in healthy donors, and lower still in relapsed/refractory patients.

Interpreted using the paper, the time point label stands for: cycle 2 day 1 (C2D1) of nivolumab. Every trial patient had relapsed after autologous stem cell transplantation, and cohorts A, B and C differed in prior brentuximab vedotin exposure. The trial cohort included 50 to 70 patients with relapsed/refractory classical Hodgkin lymphoma, and each patient had a best overall response of complete response, partial response or progressive disease. Single-agent nivolumab was administered to trial patients in the multi-cohort phase II CheckMate 205 trial. Best overall response was determined by an independent review committee according to the 2007 International Working Group response criteria. Trial PBMCs were collected just before the start of nivolumab (C1D1) and during therapy at cycle 2 day 1 and cycle 4 day 1. Peripheral blood was collected in 8 mL Vacutainer Cell Preparation Tubes, from which PBMCs were isolated by centrifugation and then cryopreserved.

The receptor comes from a human donor with classical Hodgkin lymphoma. The sample in question was peripheral blood mononuclear cells (PBMCs), obtained before the second cycle of nivolumab. The rearranged chain carries TRBV11-2 and TRBJ2-5; the D gene could be either TRBD1 or TRBD2, each agreeing at 5 bases. The DNA reads as follows: TGTGCCAGCAGCCGGGACCGGTGGGAGACCCAGTACTTC. This yields the protein CASSRDRWETQYF.